This TCR beta chain emerged from a study of technical replicates of blood from several donors. Libraries were prepared by immunoSEQ multiplex PCR; TCRdb keeps only in-frame clonotypes and omits some of them. The table lists some 17,000 clones, approximately 86% of them singletons. The sequence derives from a human donor in good health. Source material: PBMCs.

The CDR3 region is CASSTEMKPQHF. The CDR3 region has the DNA TGTGCCAGTAGTACCGAGATGAAGCCCCAGCATTTT. The chain has TRBV19 and TRBJ1-5; D remains unclear. V dropped 4 bases and J dropped 8 bases, with 9 bases sitting between them. Per the germline V gene, CDR1 is LNHDA and CDR2 is SQIVND (reference sequence). The CDR3 is made up of 12 amino acids.